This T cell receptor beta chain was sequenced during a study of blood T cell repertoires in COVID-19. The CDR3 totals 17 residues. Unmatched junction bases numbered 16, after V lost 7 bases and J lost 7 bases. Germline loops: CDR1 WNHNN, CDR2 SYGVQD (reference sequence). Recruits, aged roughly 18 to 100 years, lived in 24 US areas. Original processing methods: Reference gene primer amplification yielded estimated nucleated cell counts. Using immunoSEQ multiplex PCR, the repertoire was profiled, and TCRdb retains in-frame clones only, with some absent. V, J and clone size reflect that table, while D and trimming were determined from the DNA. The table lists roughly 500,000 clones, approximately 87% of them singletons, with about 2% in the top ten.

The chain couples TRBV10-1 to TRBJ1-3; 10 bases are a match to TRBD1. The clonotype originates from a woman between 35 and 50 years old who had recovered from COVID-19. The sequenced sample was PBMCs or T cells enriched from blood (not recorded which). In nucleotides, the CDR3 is TGCGCCAGCACCCGACAGGGGGCGGGAAACCGTCGGAACACCATATATTTT. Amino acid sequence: CASTRQGAGNRRNTIYF.